The 3 T cell receptor beta chains in this list originate from one sample, sequenced in a study of shared clonotypes between healthy human individuals (dated by TCRdb to 2020 to 2021). The library was made by the immunoSEQ multiplex PCR assay. Not all clones reach the TCRdb copy of this immuneACCESS table, which keeps in-frame sequences only. Checked studies attribute under half of the gap to unresolved V genes and leave the rest unexplained. Recorded for this sample are under 350,000 clones; around 87% of them occurred a single time. 15% to 20% of the sample comes from the top ten. The sample taken for sequencing was memory CD8+ T cells sorted from blood. The cell subset or site label for this specimen denotes: CD45RO+ cells pooled with CCR7-negative TemRA cells. All receptors come from a man younger than 30 in good health.

The V call is TRBV4-1, the J call TRBJ2-7; the D is unclear. Trimming removed 0 bases from V and 3 bases from J, with 9 bases in between. The CDR3 contains 14 residues. Germline V CDR1 and CDR2: MGHRA, YSYEKL. CDR3 DNA: TGCGCCAGCAGCCAAGACGGCGAGAGCTACGAGCAGTACTTC. Translation: CASSQDGESYEQYF.

V usage is TRBV10-3 and J usage is TRBJ1-2, with TRBD1 identical over 7 bases. Germline CDR1 ENHRY, CDR2 SYGVKD. The CDR3 is 12 residues long. Trimming at V came to 8 bases and at J to 2 bases, leaving 2 bases not matched to a gene. The CDR3 loop is CAIGDSNYGYTF. The CDR3 coding sequence is TGTGCCATCGGGGACAGCAACTATGGCTACACCTTC.

This chain links TRBV27 with TRBJ2-1; 8 bases align to TRBD2. Unmatched junction bases numbered 6, after V lost 5 bases and J lost 0 bases. CDR1 is MNHEY and CDR2 is SMNVEV in the germline V gene (reference sequence). This CDR3 has 16 residues. CDR3 nucleotides: TGTGCCAGCAGTAAAGCGGGAGACACCTCCTACAATGAGCAGTTCTTC. The encoded protein is CASSKAGDTSYNEQFF.